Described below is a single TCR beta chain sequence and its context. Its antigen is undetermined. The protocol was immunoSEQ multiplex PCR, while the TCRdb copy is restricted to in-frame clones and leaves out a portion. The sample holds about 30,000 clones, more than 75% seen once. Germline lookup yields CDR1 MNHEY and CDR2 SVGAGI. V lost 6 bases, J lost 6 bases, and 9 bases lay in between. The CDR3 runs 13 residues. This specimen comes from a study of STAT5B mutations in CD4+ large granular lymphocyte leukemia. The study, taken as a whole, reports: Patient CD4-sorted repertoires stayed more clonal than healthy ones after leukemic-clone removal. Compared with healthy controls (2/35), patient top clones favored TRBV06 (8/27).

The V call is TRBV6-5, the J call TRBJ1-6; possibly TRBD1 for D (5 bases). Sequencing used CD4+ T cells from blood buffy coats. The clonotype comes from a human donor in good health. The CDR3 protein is CASRRQSNSPLHF. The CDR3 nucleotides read TGTGCCAGCAGACGACAGTCTAATTCACCCCTCCACTTT.